This section outlines one T cell receptor beta chain sequence together with its context. The antigen remains undetermined. A read error may be the cause here, since a much bigger clone is one base away. The data stem from a study of post-analysis software for immune sequencing data. Germline V gives CDR1 SGHTA, CDR2 FQGNSA. Trimming stripped 5 bases from V and 7 bases from J, with 17 bases between. The CDR3 spans 14 residues. Prepared TCR beta cDNA libraries contained unique molecular identifiers. One entry per CDR3 protein, called by TCRdb with MiXCR from the PCR reads. The repertoire holds about 540,000 distinct CDR3 sequences, with around a third as singletons. Study-wide results and limits: People with multiple sclerosis had a significantly lower normalized Chao1 diversity than controls did. TRBV5-6, TRBV5-1 and TRBV20-1 were among four or five TRBV segments more frequent in patients than controls.

The receptor's source is a girl under 18 with multiple sclerosis. The specimen was blood. This sequence joins TRBV7-2 and TRBJ1-2; D gene uncertain. The CDR3 region has the DNA TGTGCCAGCAGCCCTATAGTGGGGTTTTTTGGCTACACCTTC. This codes for CASSPIVGFFGYTF.